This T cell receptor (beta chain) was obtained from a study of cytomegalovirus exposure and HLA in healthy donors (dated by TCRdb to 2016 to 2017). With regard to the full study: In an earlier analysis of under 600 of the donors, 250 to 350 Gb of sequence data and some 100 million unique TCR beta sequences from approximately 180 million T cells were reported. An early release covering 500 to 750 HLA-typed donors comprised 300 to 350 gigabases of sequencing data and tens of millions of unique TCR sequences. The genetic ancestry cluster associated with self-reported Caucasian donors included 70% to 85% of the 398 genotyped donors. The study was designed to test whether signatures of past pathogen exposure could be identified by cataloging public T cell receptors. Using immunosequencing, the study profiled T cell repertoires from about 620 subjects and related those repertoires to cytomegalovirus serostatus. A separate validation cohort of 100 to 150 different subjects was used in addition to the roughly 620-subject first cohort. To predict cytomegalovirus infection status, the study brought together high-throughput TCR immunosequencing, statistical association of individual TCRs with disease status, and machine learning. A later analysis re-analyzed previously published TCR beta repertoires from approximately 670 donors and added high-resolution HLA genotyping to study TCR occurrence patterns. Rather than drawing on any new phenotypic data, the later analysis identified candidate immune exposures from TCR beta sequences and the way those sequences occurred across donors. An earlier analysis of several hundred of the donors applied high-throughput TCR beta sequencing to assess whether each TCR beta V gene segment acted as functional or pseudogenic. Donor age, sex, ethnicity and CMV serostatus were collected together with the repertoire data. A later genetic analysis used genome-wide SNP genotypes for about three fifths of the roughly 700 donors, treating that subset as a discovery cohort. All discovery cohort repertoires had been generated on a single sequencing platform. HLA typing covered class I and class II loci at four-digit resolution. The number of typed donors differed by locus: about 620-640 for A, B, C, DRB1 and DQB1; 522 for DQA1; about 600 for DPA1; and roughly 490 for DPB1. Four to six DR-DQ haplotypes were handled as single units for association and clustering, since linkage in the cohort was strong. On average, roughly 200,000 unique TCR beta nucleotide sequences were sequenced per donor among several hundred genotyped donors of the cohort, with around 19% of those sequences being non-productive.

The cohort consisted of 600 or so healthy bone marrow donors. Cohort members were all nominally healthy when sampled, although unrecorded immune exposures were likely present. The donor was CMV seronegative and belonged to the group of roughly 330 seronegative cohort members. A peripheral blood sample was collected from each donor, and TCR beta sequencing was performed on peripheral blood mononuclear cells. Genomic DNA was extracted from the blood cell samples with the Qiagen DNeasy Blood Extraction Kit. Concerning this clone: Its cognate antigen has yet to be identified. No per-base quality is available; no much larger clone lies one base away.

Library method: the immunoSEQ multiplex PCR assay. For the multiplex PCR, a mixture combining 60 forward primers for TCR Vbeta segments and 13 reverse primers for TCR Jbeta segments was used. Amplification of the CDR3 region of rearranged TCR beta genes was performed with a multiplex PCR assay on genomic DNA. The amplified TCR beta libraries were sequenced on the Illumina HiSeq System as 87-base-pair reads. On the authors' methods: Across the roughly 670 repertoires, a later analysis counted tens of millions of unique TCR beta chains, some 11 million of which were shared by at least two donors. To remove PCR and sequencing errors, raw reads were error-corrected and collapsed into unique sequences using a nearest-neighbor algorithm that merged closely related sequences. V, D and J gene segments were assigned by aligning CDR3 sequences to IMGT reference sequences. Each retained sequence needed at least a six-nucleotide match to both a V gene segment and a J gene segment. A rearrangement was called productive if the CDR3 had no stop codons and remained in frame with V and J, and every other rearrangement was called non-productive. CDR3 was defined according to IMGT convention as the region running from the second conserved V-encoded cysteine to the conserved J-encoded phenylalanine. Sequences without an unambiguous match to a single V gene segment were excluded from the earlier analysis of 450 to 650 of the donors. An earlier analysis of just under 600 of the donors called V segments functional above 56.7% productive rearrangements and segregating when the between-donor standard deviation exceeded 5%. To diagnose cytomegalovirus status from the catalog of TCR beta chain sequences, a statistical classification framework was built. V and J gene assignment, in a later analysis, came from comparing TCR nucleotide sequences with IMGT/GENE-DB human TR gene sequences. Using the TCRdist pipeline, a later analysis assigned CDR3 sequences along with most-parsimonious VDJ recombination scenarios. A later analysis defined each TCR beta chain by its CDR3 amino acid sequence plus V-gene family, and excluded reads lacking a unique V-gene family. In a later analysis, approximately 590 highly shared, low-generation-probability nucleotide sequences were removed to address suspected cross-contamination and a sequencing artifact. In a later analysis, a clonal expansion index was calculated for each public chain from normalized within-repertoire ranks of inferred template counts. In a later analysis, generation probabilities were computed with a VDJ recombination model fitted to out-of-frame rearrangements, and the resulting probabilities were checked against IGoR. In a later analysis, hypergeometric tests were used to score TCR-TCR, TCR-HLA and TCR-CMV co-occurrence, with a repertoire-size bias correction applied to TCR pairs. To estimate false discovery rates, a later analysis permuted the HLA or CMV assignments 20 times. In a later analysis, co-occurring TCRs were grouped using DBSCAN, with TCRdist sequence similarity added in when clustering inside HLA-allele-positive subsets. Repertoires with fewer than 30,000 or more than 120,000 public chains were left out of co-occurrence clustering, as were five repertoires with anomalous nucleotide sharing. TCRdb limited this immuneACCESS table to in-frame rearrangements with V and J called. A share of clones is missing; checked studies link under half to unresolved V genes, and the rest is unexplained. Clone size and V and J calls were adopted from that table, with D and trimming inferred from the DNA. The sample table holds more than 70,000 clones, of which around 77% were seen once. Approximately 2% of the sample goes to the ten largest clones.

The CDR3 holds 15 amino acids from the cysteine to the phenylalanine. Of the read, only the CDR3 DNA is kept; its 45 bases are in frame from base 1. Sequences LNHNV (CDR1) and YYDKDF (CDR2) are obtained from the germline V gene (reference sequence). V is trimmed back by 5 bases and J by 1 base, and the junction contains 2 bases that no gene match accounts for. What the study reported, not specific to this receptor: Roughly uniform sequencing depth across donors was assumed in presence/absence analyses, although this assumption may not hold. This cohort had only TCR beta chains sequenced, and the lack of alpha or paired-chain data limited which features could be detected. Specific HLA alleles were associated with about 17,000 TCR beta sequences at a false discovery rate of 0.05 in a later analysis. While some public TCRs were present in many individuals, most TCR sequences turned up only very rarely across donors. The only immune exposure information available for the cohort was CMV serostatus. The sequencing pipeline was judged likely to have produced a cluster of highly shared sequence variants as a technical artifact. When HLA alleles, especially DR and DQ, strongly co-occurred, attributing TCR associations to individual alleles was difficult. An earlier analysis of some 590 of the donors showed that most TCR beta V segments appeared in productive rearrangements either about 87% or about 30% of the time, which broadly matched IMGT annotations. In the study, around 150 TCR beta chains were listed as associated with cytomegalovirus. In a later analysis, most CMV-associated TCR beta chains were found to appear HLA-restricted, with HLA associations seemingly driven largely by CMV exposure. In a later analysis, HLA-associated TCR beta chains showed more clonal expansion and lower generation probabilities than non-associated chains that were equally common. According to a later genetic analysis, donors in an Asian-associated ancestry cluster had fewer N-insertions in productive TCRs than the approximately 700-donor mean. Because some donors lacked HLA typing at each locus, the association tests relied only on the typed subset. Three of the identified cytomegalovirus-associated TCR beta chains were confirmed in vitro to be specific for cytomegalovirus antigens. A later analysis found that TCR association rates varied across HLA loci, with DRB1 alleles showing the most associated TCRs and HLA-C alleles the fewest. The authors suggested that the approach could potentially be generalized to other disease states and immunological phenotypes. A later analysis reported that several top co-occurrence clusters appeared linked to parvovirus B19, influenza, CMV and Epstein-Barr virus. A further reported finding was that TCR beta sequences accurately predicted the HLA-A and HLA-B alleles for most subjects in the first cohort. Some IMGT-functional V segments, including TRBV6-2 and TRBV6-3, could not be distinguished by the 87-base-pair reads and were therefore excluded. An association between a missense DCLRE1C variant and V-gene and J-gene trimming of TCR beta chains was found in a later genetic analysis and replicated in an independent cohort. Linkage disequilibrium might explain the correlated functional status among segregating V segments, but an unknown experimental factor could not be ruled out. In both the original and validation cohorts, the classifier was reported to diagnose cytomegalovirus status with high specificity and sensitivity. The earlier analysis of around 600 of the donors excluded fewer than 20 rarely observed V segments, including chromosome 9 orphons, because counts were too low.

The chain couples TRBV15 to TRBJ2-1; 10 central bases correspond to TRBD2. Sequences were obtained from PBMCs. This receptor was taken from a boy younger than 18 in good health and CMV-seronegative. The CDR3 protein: CATSLAGVSYNEQFF. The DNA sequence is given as TGTGCCACCAGCCTAGCGGGAGTTTCCTACAATGAGCAGTTCTTC.